The entry below gives a single TCR beta chain sequence along with its context. As yet, its antigen is unknown. The junction differs from germline at one of its ends, possibly a read error. The source of the sample is a study of shared clonotypes between healthy human individuals. Study findings and constraints: In general, naive subsets displayed greater estimated richness than memory subsets did. In the sorted subsets, rarefaction showed sequencing was incomplete despite large depth. For naive CD4 cells, around 5% of clonotypes were shared across four donors.

CDR1 and CDR2 from the germline V gene are SGHAT and FQNNGV. The CDR3 runs to 11 residues. Each subset's genomic DNA was shared equally among a number of immunoSEQ plates. This table comes from immunoSEQ multiplex PCR, and its TCRdb copy is limited to in-frame clones, with some not included. The table has over a million clones, 78% seen once. The sample consisted of memory CD4+ T cells from PBMCs. Specified subset: CD45RA-negative fraction. The gene calls are TRBV11-2 and TRBJ2-5, with unresolved D. The clonotype was recovered from a man between 18 and 29 years old in good health. Some clones in this sample may be carry-over from other donors' samples. The CDR3 bases are TGTGCCAGCAGCCTAGACTGGACCCAGTACTTC. Translation gives CASSLDWTQYF.